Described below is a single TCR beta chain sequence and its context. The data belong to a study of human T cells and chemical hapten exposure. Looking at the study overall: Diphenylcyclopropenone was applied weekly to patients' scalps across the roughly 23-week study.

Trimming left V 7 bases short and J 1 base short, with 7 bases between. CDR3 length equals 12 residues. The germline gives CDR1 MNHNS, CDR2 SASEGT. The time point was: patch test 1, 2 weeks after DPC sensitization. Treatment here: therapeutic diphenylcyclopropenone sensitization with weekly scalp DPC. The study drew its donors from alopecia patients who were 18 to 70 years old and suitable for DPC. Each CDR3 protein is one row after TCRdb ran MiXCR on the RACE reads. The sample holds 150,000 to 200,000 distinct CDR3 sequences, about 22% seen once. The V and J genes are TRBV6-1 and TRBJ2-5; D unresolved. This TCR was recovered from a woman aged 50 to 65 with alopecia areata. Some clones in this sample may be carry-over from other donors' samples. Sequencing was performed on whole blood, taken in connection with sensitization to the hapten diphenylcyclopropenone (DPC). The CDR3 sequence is CASTPGQETQYF. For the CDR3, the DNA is TGTGCCAGCACCCCTGGCCAAGAGACCCAGTACTTC.